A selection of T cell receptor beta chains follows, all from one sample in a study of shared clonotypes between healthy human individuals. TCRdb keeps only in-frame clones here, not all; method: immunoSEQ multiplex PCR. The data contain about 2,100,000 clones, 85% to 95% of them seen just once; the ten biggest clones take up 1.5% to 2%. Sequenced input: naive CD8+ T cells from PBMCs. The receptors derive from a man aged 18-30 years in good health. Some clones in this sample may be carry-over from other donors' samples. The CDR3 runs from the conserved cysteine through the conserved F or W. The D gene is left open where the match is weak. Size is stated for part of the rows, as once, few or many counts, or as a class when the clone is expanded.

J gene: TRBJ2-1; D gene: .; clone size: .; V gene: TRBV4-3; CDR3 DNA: TGCGCCAGCAGCCAAGAGGGCGGGCCGAGCTCCTACAATGAGCAGTTCTTC; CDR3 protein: CASSQEGGPSSYNEQFF
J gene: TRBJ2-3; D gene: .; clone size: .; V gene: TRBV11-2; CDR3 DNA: TGTGCCAGCAGCCGGGTCCGAACAGATACGCAGTATTTT; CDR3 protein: CASSRVRTDTQYF
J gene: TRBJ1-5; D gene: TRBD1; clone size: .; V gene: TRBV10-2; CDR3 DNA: TGCGCCAGCAGTGACCTACAGGGGAGCAATCAGCCCCAGCATTTT; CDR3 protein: CASSDLQGSNQPQHF
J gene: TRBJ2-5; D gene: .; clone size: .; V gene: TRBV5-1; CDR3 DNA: TGCGCCAGCAGGGAGAGTGGTCGGGAGACCCAGTACTTC; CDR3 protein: CASRESGRETQYF
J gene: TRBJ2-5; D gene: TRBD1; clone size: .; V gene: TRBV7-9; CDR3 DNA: TGTGCCAGCAGTTGGGACAGGTACCAAGAGACCCAGTACTTC; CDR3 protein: CASSWDRYQETQYF
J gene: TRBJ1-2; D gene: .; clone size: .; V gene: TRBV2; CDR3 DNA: TGTGCCAGCAAAACAGGGATTCAAAACTATGGCTACACCTTC; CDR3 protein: CASKTGIQNYGYTF
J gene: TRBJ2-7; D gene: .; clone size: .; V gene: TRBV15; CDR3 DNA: TGTGCCACCAGCAGAGCCCGACAGCGACCCTACGAGCAGTACTTC; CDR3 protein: CATSRARQRPYEQYF
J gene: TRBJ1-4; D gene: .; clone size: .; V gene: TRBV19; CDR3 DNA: TGTGCCAGTAGTCCCCGGACAGCCCCTAATGAAAAACTGTTTTTT; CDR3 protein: CASSPRTAPNEKLFF
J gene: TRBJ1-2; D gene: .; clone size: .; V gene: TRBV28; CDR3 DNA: TGTGCCAGCATAGGGGTTGGGACAACAACCAACTATGGCTACACCTTC; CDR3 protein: CASIGVGTTTNYGYTF
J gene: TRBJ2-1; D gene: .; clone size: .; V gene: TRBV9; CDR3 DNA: TGTGCCAGCAGCGTCCCCTCTCAGAGCTCCTACAATGAGCAGTTCTTC; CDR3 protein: CASSVPSQSSYNEQFF
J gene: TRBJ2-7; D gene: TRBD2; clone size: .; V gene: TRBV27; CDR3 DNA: TGTGCCAGCAGTTCTCGCGGGACTAGCGGGATATACGAGCAGTACTTC; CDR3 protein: CASSSRGTSGIYEQYF
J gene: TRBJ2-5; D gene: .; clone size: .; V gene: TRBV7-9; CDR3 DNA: TGTGCCAGCAGCTTAGACCGAGAGACCCAGTACTTC; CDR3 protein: CASSLDRETQYF
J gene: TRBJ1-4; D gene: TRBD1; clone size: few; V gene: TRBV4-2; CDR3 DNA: TGTGCCAGCAGACAGGACAGGGGAAATGAAAAACTGTTTTTT; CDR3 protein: CASRQDRGNEKLFF
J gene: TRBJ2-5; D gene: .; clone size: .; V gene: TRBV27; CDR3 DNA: TGTGCCAGCTGGGACGGAGGTTCAGAGACCCAGTACTTC; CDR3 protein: CASWDGGSETQYF
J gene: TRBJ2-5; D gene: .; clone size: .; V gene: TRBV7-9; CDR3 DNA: TGTGCCAGCAGCTCGACTAGTCGGGAGCAGTACTTC; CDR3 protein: CASSSTSREQYF
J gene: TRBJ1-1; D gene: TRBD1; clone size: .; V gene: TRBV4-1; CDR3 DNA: TGCGCCAGCAGCCAAGAAGGGCCAGGGGGAACTGAAGCTTTCTTT; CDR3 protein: CASSQEGPGGTEAFF
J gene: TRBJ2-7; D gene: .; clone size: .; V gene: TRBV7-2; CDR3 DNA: TGTGCCAGCAGCTTAGGGTCTAGCTCCTACGAGCAGTACTTC; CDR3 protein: CASSLGSSSYEQYF
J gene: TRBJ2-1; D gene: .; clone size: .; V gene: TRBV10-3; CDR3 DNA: TGTGCCATCAGTGAGGCGGACTACAATGAGCAGTTCTTC; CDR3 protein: CAISEADYNEQFF
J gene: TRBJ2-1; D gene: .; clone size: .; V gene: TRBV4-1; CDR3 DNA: TGCGCCAGCAGCCACGGAAACCTTGACAGCTACAATGAGCAGTTCTTC; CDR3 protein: CASSHGNLDSYNEQFF
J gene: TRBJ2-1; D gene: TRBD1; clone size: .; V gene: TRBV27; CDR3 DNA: TGTGCCAGCACTTCCAGGACAGGGGGCAATGAGCAGTTCTTC; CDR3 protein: CASTSRTGGNEQFF
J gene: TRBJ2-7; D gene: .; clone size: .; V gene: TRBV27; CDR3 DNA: TGTGCCAGCAGTCTCCTCAGGGGTACCCACGAGCAGTACTTC; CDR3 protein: CASSLLRGTHEQYF
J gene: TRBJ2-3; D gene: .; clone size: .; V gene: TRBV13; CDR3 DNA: TGTGCCAGCAGCTCCCCGGGCGGTTTCGGCACAGATACGCAGTATTTT; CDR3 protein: CASSSPGGFGTDTQYF
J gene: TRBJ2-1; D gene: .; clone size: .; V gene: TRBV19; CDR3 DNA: TGTGCCAGTAGTTCCGCAACGGCCTCCTACAATGAGCAGTTCTTC; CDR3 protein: CASSSATASYNEQFF
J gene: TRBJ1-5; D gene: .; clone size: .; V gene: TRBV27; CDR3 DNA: TGTGCCAGCAGTTTATCAGGTATTGGCAATCAGCCCCAGCATTTT; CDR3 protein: CASSLSGIGNQPQHF
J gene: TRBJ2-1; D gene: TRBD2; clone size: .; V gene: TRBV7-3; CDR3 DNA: TGTGCCAGCAGTCCCGGACTAGCGGAGATCGGGTGGAATGAGCAGTTCTTC; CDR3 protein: CASSPGLAEIGWNEQFF
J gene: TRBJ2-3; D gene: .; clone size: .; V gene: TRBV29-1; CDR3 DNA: TGCAGCGTTGAAGCTTCCCAGAATCCCACAGATTCGCAGTATTTT; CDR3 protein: CSVEASQNPTDSQYF
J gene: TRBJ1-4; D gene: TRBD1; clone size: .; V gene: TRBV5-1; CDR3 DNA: TGCGCCAGCAGTTCCATTTCAGGGGGCGCGAGGGAAAAACTGTTTTTT; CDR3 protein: CASSSISGGAREKLFF
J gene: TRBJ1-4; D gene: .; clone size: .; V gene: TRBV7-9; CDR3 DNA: TGTGCCAGCAGCGGAGCGGGACCAGCTCAAAAACTGTTTTTT; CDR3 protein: CASSGAGPAQKLFF
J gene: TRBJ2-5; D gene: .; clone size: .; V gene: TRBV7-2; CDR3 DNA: TGTGCCAGCAGCCCGGTTGTAAGGGGGGGAGAGACCCAGTACTTC; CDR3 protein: CASSPVVRGGETQYF
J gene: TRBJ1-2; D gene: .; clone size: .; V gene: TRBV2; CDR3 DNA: TGTGCCAGCAGCAGTCGAGGCAGGGCTAACTATGGCTACACCTTC; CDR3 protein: CASSSRGRANYGYTF
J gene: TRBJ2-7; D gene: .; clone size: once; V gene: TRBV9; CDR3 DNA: TGTGCCAGCAGCTCCGCCCCGGGCCAGTTACACGAGCAGTACTTC; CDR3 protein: CASSSAPGQLHEQYF
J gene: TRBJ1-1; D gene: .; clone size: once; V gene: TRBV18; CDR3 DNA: TGTGCCAGCCGAGAGGCAGGGGTGAACACTGAAGCTTTCTTT; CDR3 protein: CASREAGVNTEAFF
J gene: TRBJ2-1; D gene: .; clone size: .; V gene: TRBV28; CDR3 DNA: TGTGCCAGCAGTACCTCTACAGGGATCCCGGGGAATGAGCAGTTCTTC; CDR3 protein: CASSTSTGIPGNEQFF
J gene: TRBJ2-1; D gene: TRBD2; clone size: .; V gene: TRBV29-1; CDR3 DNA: TGCAGCGTTGAAGGGCGACCTACTAGCGGGAGTAATAATGAGCAGTTCTTC; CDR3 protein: CSVEGRPTSGSNNEQFF
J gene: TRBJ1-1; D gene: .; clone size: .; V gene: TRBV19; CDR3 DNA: TGTGCCAGTAGTATAGACAGGGGCTCGAACACTGAAGCTTTCTTT; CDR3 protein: CASSIDRGSNTEAFF
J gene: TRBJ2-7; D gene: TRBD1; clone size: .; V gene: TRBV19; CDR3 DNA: TGTGCCAGTAGTAGGGACAGGGGCTCCTCCTACGAGCAGTACTTC; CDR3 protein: CASSRDRGSSYEQYF
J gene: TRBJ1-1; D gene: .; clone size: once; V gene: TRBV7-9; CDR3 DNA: TGTGCCAGCAGCTTACTCCAGGGGAACACTGAAGCTTTCTTT; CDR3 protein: CASSLLQGNTEAFF
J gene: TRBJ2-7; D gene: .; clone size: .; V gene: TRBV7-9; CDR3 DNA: TGTGCCAGCAGCTTAGTAGGAGGATCCTACGAGCAGTACTTC; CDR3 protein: CASSLVGGSYEQYF
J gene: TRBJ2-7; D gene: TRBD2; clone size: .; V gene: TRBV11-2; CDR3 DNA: TGTGCCAGCAGCTTCGGAAGGATAGCGGGAGGTTACGAGCAGTACTTC; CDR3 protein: CASSFGRIAGGYEQYF
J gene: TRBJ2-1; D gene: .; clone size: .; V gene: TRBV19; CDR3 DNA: TGTGCCAGTAGTATACGACGGGAGATTAACAATGAGCAGTTCTTC; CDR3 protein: CASSIRREINNEQFF
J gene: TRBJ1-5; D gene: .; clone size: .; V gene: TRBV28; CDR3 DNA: TGTGCCAGCACCAGGACTCGACGGAGGGATAGCAATCAGCCCCAGCATTTT; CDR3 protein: CASTRTRRRDSNQPQHF
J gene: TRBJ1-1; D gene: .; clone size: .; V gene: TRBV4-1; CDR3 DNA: TGCGCCAGCAGCCAAGGGGGCGAGAACACTGAAGCTTTCTTT; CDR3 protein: CASSQGGENTEAFF